One and the same sample provided the 10 T cell receptor beta chains below, sequenced in a study of OX40 agonist ivuxolimab in advanced cancers. Produced via immunoSEQ multiplex PCR; TCRdb's table is partial and in-frame only. Among around 67,000 clones listed, 70% to 90% were seen once. Specimen: CD4+ or CD8+ T cells sorted from blood, collected in a trial of the OX40 agonist ivuxolimab. The receptors were sampled from an adult with an advanced solid tumor such as melanoma, head and neck, liver or kidney cancer.

This rearrangement joins TRBV18 to TRBJ2-1, with D tentatively TRBD2 (5 bases). Germline values: CDR1 KGHSH, CDR2 LQKENI. V lost 0 bases, J lost 2 bases, and 11 bases lay in between. The CDR3 covers 16 residues. The CDR3 spells CASSPPRVSPYNEQFF. The DNA for the CDR3 is TGTGCCAGCTCACCACCGCGGGTATCTCCCTACAATGAGCAGTTCTTC.

This clone was observed a handful of times. The chain uses TRBV28 and TRBJ2-1, with D possibly being TRBD1 (6 bases). Looked up from germline, CDR1 is MDHEN and CDR2 is SYDVKM. Trimming shortened V by 4 bases and J by 9 bases, and 7 bases separated the two germline ends. This CDR3 has 11 residues. This CDR3 is CASSWTVEQFF. The CDR3 DNA sequence: TGTGCCAGCAGTTGGACAGTTGAGCAGTTCTTC.

The rearrangement links TRBV27 to TRBJ1-2; TRBD1 is a possible D gene (6 bases). Germline CDR1 reads MNHEY; CDR2 reads SMNVEV (reference sequence). Deletions cut 5 bases from V and 14 bases from J, with 21 bases between. The CDR3 runs to 13 residues. In DNA, the CDR3 is TGTGCCAGCAGTCCCGGGGGGCGGGGGGTTACGACCTTC. It is translated as CASSPGGRGVTTF.

The chain joins TRBV30 to TRBJ1-1; D gene uncertain. The ends were cut back, 0 bases at V and 3 bases at J, with 8 bases in the middle. Per the germline V gene, CDR1 is GTSNPN and CDR2 is SVGIG (reference sequence). The CDR3 length is 13 residues. The CDR3 reads CAWSVGLDTEAFF. DNA of the CDR3: TGTGCCTGGAGTGTGGGATTGGACACTGAAGCTTTCTTT.

Notes on this clone: At one boundary the junction diverges from the germline segment, which might be a read error. V is TRBV4-3 and J is TRBJ1-2; 7 positions agree with TRBD1. The CDR3 runs 10 residues. The germline V gene has CDR1 LGHNA and CDR2 YSLEER. This CDR3 is CASSQADRDF. CDR3 DNA: TGCGCCAGCAGCCAAGCTGACAGGGACTTC.

In this sample, this clone turned up a few times. The chain couples TRBV7-9 to TRBJ2-2, with D maybe TRBD1 (6 bases). The V and J ends lost 2 bases and 1 base respectively, with 11 bases between them. The CDR3 runs 16 residues. Germline CDR1 SEHNR, CDR2 FQNEAQ (reference sequence). The CDR3 DNA is TGTGCCAGCAGCTTACTAAAGGGGGTGAACACCGGGGAGCTGTTTTTT. Amino acid sequence: CASSLLKGVNTGELFF.

The gene calls are TRBV6-6 and TRBJ2-1, with 10 bases lining up with TRBD2. Germline-derived CDR1 and CDR2 are MNHNY and SVGAGI (reference sequence). Trimming removed 6 bases from V and 9 bases from J; junction bases left unmatched: 8. The CDR3 loop spans 14 amino acids. CDR3 protein: CASRTGTSALEQFF. The CDR3 region has the DNA TGTGCCAGCAGGACCGGGACTAGCGCCCTTGAGCAGTTCTTC.

The chain couples TRBV6-5 to TRBJ2-7, with 7 positions matching TRBD1. Looked up from germline, CDR1 is MNHEY and CDR2 is SVGAGI. The CDR3 runs 13 residues. V gave up 0 bases and J gave up 5 bases; unmatched junction bases: 1. CDR3 sequence (DNA): TGTGCCAGCAGTTACTCGACAGGGAACGAGCAGTACTTC. It is translated as CASSYSTGNEQYF.

This clone was counted only a few times. The chain carries TRBV27 and TRBJ2-7; unclear D gene. Trimming stripped 2 bases from V and 1 base from J, with 9 bases between. This CDR3 has 14 residues. From germline, CDR1 is MNHEY and CDR2 SMNVEV (reference sequence). CDR3 sequence reads: CASSLARISYEQYF. CDR3 in DNA: TGTGCCAGCAGTTTAGCCAGGATTTCCTACGAGCAGTACTTC.

The chain uses TRBV5-5 and TRBJ1-1; D unclear. CDR1 is SGHKS, CDR2 YYEKEE, per germline (reference sequence). This CDR3 region has 13 residues. Between the trimmed V and J ends, which lost 5 bases and 0 bases, there was a span of 8 bases. The CDR3 loop is CASSFYMNTEAFF. In nucleotides, the CDR3 is TGTGCCAGCAGTTTTTATATGAACACTGAAGCTTTCTTT.